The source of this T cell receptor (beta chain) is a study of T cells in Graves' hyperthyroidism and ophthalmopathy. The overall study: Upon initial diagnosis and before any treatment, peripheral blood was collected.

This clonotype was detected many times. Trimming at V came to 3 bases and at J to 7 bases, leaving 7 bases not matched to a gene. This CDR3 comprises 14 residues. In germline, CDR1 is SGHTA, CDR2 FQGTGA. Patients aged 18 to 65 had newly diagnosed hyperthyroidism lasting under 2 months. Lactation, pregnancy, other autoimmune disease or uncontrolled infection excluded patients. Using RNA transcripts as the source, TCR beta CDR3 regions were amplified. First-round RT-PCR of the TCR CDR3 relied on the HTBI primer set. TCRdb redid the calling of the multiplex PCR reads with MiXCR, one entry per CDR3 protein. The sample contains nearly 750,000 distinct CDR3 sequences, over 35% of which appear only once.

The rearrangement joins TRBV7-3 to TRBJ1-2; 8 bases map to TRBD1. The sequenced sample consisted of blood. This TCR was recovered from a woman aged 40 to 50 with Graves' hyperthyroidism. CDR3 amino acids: CASSFSDRVGGYTF. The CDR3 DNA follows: TGTGCCAGCAGCTTCTCGGACAGGGTGGGTGGCTACACCTTC.